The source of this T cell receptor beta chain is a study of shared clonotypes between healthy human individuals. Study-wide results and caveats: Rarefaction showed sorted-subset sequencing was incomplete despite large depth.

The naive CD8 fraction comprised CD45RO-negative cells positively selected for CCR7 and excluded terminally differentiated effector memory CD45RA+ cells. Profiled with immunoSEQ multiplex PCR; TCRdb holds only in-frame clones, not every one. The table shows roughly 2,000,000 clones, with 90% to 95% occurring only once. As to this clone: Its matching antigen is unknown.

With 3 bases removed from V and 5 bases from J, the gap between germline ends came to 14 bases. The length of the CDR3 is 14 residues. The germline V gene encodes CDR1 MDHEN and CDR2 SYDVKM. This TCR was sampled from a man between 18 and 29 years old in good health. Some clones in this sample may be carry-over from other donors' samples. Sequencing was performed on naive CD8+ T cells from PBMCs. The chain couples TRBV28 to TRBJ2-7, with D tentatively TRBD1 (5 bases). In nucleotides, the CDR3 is TGTGCCAGCAGTTTCCTGACAGATGGTAACGAGCAGTACTTC. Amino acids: CASSFLTDGNEQYF.